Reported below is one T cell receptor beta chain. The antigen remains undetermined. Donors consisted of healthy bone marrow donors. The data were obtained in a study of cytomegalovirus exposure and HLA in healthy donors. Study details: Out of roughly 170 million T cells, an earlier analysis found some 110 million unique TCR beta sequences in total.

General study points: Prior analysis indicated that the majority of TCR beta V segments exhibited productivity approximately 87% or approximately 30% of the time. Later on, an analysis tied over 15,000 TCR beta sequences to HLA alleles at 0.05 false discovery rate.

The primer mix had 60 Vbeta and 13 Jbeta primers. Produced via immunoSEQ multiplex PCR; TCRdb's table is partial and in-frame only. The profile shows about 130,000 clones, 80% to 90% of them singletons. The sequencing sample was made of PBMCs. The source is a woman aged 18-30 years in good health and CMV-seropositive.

The DNA of the CDR3 is TGTGCCAGCAGCTTCAGCGGGGCGAACTATGGCTACACCTTC. Translation: CASSFSGANYGYTF. The V and J genes are TRBV5-6 and TRBJ1-2; possibly TRBD1 for D (5 bases). CDR1 and CDR2 from the germline V gene are SGHDT and YYEEEE. The CDR3 is 14 residues long. The V and J ends lost 2 bases and 2 bases respectively, with 10 bases between them.